This T cell receptor beta chain is drawn from a study of T cell responses to AZD1222 COVID-19 vaccine. Profiling relied on immunoSEQ multiplex PCR, and the TCRdb table lists in-frame clones only, not all of them. The table has about 100,000 clones, 85% to 90% seen once; the top ten hold 16%. Germline lookup yields CDR1 GTSNPN and CDR2 SVGIG (reference sequence). The germline V and J ends were trimmed by 1 base and 0 bases, with 12 bases remaining between them. The CDR3 spans 15 residues. Source: peripheral blood, taken on day 0 of AZD1222 vaccination. The sequence was collected from an adult in good health. V is TRBV30 and J is TRBJ1-2, with no clear D. CDR3 residues: CAWSGEQRTNYGYTF. CDR3 bases: TGTGCCTGGAGTGGAGAACAGAGAACTAACTATGGCTACACCTTC. The full variable domain, in which reference TRBV30 and TRBJ1-2 provide the parts outside the CDR3, is SQTIHQWPATLVQPVGSPLSLECTVEGTSNPNLYWYRQAAGRGLQLLFYSVGIGQISSEVPQNLSASRPQDRQFILSSKKLLLSDSGFYLCAWSGEQRTNYGYTFGSGTRLTVV.